This T cell receptor (beta chain) comes out of a study of blood T cell repertoires in COVID-19. Overall study: The analysed material was cDNA or gDNA that came from T cells, B-cell-depleted T cells, or PBMCs.

This clone appeared a few times. In the source study's methods: Researchers report that nucleated cell counts were estimated from reference gene primer amplification. The table came from immunoSEQ multiplex PCR; TCRdb's copy has only in-frame clones and leaves some out. V, J and clone size are those of that table, while D and trimming were read from the DNA. In the table there are 60,000 to 75,000 clones, approximately 80% of which are singletons. CDR1 is SNHLY, CDR2 FYNNEI, per germline. V gave up 5 bases and J gave up 0 bases, with 7 bases separating them. This CDR3 is built from 14 residues. Material for sequencing was peripheral blood. The chain recombines TRBV2 with TRBJ1-4, with D possibly TRBD1 on 5 matching bases. The TCR originated in a woman aged 80 or over with acute or convalescent COVID-19. The CDR3 nucleotides read TGTGCCAGCAGTCGGACAACAACTAATGAAAAACTGTTTTTT. Its translation: CASSRTTTNEKLFF.